This T cell receptor (beta chain) was captured in a study of blood T cell repertoires in COVID-19. Clinical history reported by participants formed the basis on which cohorts were assigned. Germline-derived CDR1 and CDR2 are LGHDT and YNNKEL (reference sequence). V lost 1 base and J lost 2; bases outside the gene matches: 11. This CDR3 is built from 18 residues. This table comes from immunoSEQ multiplex PCR, and its TCRdb copy is limited to in-frame clones, with some not included. The table records under 350,000 clones, 80% to 90% of them present only once. The receptor was isolated from a woman in her thirties or forties with acute COVID-19. The specimen sequenced was PBMCs or T cells enriched from blood (not recorded which). The chain recombines TRBV3-1 (or the pseudogene TRBV3-2) with TRBJ2-3, with 8 bases lining up with TRBD2. The DNA of the CDR3 is TGTGCCAGCAGCCAAGTAAGGAGGACTAGCAGTAACACAGATACGCAGTATTTT. Amino acid sequence: CASSQVRRTSSNTDTQYF.